The sample holds many counts of the clone carrying this TCR beta chain. The data are from a study of T cells in Graves' hyperthyroidism and ophthalmopathy. This CDR3 has 15 residues. Trimming cost V 3 bases and J 2 bases, with 15 bases left between them. The V gene's germline CDR1 is DFQATT and CDR2 SNEGSKA (reference sequence). Amplified regions were TCR beta CDR3 sequences from RNA transcripts. When the TCR CDR3 underwent first-round RT-PCR, the HTBI primer set was used. In TCRdb, the multiplex PCR reads were re-called with MiXCR into one record per CDR3 protein. The sample records around 290,000 distinct CDR3 sequences, roughly 15% being singletons.

The receptor was derived from a woman younger than 45 with Graves' hyperthyroidism that later progressed to Graves' ophthalmopathy. The sequencing sample was made of blood. The chain carries TRBV20-1 and TRBJ2-3; D could derive from TRBD1 or TRBD2 (5 bases each). CDR3 DNA: TGCAGTGCTAGCGAGGGGCTAGCCGCCACAGATACGCAGTATTTT. Encoded protein: CSASEGLAATDTQYF.